This T cell receptor beta chain is drawn from a study of OX40 agonist ivuxolimab in advanced cancers. The CDR3 extends over 13 amino acids. Trimming left V 4 bases short and J 1 base short, with 7 bases between. Per the germline V gene, CDR1 is SEHNR and CDR2 is FQNEAQ (reference sequence). Assay: immunoSEQ multiplex PCR; the TCRdb copy retains only in-frame clones and omits some. The sample has approximately 70,000 clones, roughly nine tenths seen once. General study points: Mean expanded clone counts were higher in CD8+ than CD4+ T cells. Nonresponders, in some cases, also had low normalized T-cell clonal expansion.

For this clone: The antigen is not known.

The V call is TRBV7-9, the J call TRBJ1-1, with D unclear. The receptor's source is an adult with an advanced solid tumor such as melanoma, head and neck, liver or kidney cancer. Sequencing used CD4+ or CD8+ T cells sorted from blood, obtained in a trial of the OX40 agonist ivuxolimab. The CDR3 here is CASSSDTNTEAFF. CDR3 nucleotide sequence: TGTGCCAGCAGCTCCGACACGAACACTGAAGCTTTCTTT.